The source of this T cell receptor beta chain is a study of Ad26.COV2.S vaccination and SARS-CoV-2 variants. Study-level information: Ad26.COV2.S was injected intramuscularly once or twice, 56 days apart.

The data were produced by immunoSEQ multiplex PCR, yet TCRdb's version contains in-frame clones alone and is incomplete. Of about 350,000 clones listed, around 88% are singletons. Stated treatment: some 19 received Ad26.COV2.S at low or high dose, single or two shots; a few received placebo; per-sample allocation not given. Each sample was drawn 63 days after the first injection (of vaccine or placebo). To note about this clone: No antigen is known for it.

Study-wide results and limits: Analyses of TCR breadth and depth may have underestimated total T cell responses.

With 4 bases removed from V and 6 bases from J, the gap between germline ends came to 10 bases. Germline CDR1 and CDR2: LGHDT and YNNKEL (reference sequence). The CDR3 is 13 amino acids. The sequence came from a person between 18 and 65 years old who received the Ad26.COV2.S COVID-19 vaccine or a placebo. The chain uses TRBV3-1 (or the pseudogene TRBV3-2) and TRBJ1-5; possibly TRBD1 for D (5 bases). The source was peripheral blood, collected in a trial of Ad26.COV2.S vaccine versus placebo. CDR3 coding DNA: TGTGCCAGCAGCCCGGGGGGGAGTCAGCCCCAGCATTTT. Residues: CASSPGGSQPQHF.